These 30 T cell receptor beta chains came from one sample sequenced in a study of T cells in Graves' hyperthyroidism and ophthalmopathy. Amplified regions were TCR beta CDR3 sequences from RNA transcripts. HTBI primers drove first-round RT-PCR of the TCR CDR3. TCRdb ran MiXCR on the multiplex PCR reads and lists one entry per CDR3 protein. The repertoire consists of 550,000 to 600,000 distinct CDR3 sequences, with under 60% occurring once and the leading ten covering 15% to 20%. Material for sequencing was peripheral blood or thyroid tissue (not recorded which). These receptors originate from an adult woman with Graves' disease, either hyperthyroidism or ophthalmopathy (not recorded which).

In its sample, this clonotype was seen many times. This rearrangement joins TRBV7-9 to TRBJ1-1; D may be TRBD1 (5 bases). CDR3 length: 14 residues. V was pared by 6 bases and J by 5 bases, with 16 bases between. Germline CDR1 SEHNR, CDR2 FQNEAQ (reference sequence). Here the CDR3 reads CASRLPGGRTEAFF. The CDR3 nucleotides are TGTGCCAGCAGACTCCCCGGGGGACGTACTGAAGCTTTCTTT.

The chain employs TRBV2 and TRBJ1-5; D gene unclear. Deletions cut 3 bases from V and 1 base from J, with 10 bases between. CDR1 and CDR2 from the germline V gene are SNHLY and FYNNEI. CDR3 length: 15 amino acids. DNA of the CDR3: TGTGCCAGCAGTGACCCTTTGGGAAGCAATCAGCCCCAGCATTTT. Translated: CASSDPLGSNQPQHF.

This clonotype was detected only a few times. The rearrangement links TRBV20-1 to TRBJ1-5; the D gene is possibly TRBD1 (6 bases). CDR3 length: 15 residues. Germline values: CDR1 DFQATT, CDR2 SNEGSKA (reference sequence). The V and J ends lost 3 bases and 2 bases respectively, with 14 bases between them. CDR3 amino acids: CSASRQGWGNQPQHF. CDR3 sequence (DNA): TGCAGTGCTAGTCGGCAGGGGTGGGGCAATCAGCCCCAGCATTTT.

A word on this clonotype: The final CDR3 position lacks the conserved phenylalanine or tryptophan, pointing to a likely read error. It is unclear where the CDR3 begins or ends on the DNA, so no DNA is shown, and the CDR3 is as TCRdb lists it. The chain combines TRBV7-8 with TRBJ1-3. Looked up from germline, CDR1 is SGHVS and CDR2 is FQNEAQ. The CDR3 extends over 10 residues, inclusive of both ends. CDR3 protein: CASSLFDSGP.

The table lists this clonotype with many counts. V and J are TRBV2 and TRBJ1-5, with TRBD1 identical over 7 bases. The V segment lost 6 bases and the J segment 6 bases; nucleotides outside the gene matches: 20. Looked up from germline, CDR1 is SNHLY and CDR2 is FYNNEI. This CDR3 comprises 18 residues. The DNA of the CDR3 is TGTGCCAGCAGCCACGCCCTAGACAGGGATTTAATGGGTCAGCCCCAGCATTTT. Amino acid sequence: CASSHALDRDLMGQPQHF.

This clonotype was detected ten times or more. The V and J genes are TRBV5-1 and TRBJ1-5; D remains ambiguous. V lost 7 bases and J lost 0, with 5 bases in between. Germline CDR1 reads SGHRS; CDR2 reads YFSETQ. The CDR3 is 12 amino acids. CDR3 sequence reads: CASGLSNQPQHF. CDR3 coding DNA: TGCGCCAGCGGCCTTAGCAATCAGCCCCAGCATTTT.

The J gene is TRBJ2-7, the V gene TRBV10-3; D may be TRBD1 (7 bases). This CDR3 has 15 residues. V was shortened by 9 bases and J by 2 bases, with 20 bases between the two germline ends. Germline values: CDR1 ENHRY, CDR2 SYGVKD. This CDR3 reads CAIRDQTGRPYEQYF. The CDR3 bases are TGTGCCATTAGAGACCAGACAGGGAGGCCCTACGAGCAGTACTTC.

This clonotype turned up a few times. J is TRBJ2-7 and V is TRBV9; 7 nucleotides line up with TRBD2. CDR3 size: 17 residues. CDR1 and CDR2 (germline): SGDLS, YYNGEE. V lost 4 bases, J lost 1 base, and 14 bases stayed unmatched. CDR3 nucleotides: TGTGCCAGCAGCTTCGGCCCGGTACTAGCGACATCCTACGAGCAGTACTTC. As protein: CASSFGPVLATSYEQYF.

V gene TRBV20-1 combines with J gene TRBJ1-3; no reliable D call. The germline V gene has CDR1 DFQATT and CDR2 SNEGSKA (reference sequence). The length of the CDR3 is 14 residues. Trimming removed 2 bases at V and 0 bases at J, with 8 bases between. The CDR3 spells CSARPMGSGNTIYF. In nucleotides, the CDR3 is TGCAGTGCTAGACCGATGGGCTCTGGAAACACCATATATTTT.

The genes are TRBV20-1 and TRBJ1-5, with D tentatively TRBD1 (6 bases). The germline V and J ends were trimmed by 6 bases and 5 bases, with 11 bases remaining between them. The CDR3 consists of 12 residues. CDR1 is DFQATT and CDR2 is SNEGSKA in the germline V gene (reference sequence). The CDR3 DNA is TGCAGTGCGGAGGGGGACTATCAGCCCCAGCATTTT. Translating it yields CSAEGDYQPQHF.

This clonotype was found once. The chain recombines TRBV7-6 with TRBJ2-5; TRBD1 might be the D (6 bases). CDR1 SGHVS and CDR2 FNYEAQ come from the germline V gene. This CDR3 has 16 amino acids. Trimming took 5 bases from V and 5 from J, leaving 21 bases between them. The CDR3 protein is CASSPRGPLRGETQYF. The CDR3 DNA is TGTGCCAGCAGCCCCAGGGGACCTCTGAGAGGGGAGACCCAGTACTTC.

J is TRBJ1-1 and V is TRBV2; D not resolved. In germline, CDR1 is SNHLY, CDR2 FYNNEI. The CDR3 runs to 15 residues. Trimming took off 8 bases at V and 1 base at J, with 17 bases between the two ends. The CDR3 DNA reads TGTGCCAGCGTTCGCAGCCCCTACCAGAACACTGAAGCTTTCTTT. It encodes CASVRSPYQNTEAFF.

The chain couples TRBV5-1 to TRBJ2-3; D not certain. There are 15 residues in the CDR3. Per the germline V gene, CDR1 is SGHRS and CDR2 is YFSETQ. The V gene lost 0 bases and the J gene lost 1 base, with 9 bases spanning the gap. This CDR3 reads CASSLVDAGTDTQYF. CDR3 DNA: TGCGCCAGCAGCTTGGTTGACGCCGGCACAGATACGCAGTATTTT.

Comment on this clonotype: Its ends do not fully match the called genes, so a read error is possible. This chain joins TRBV7-2 and TRBJ2-5, with TRBD1 matching 8 bases. CDR3 size: 15 residues. Germline CDR1 SGHTA, CDR2 FQGNSA. CDR3 DNA: TGCGCCAGCAGCGCCCGGGACAGGTACCAAGAGACCCAGTACTTC. It is translated as CASSARDRYQETQYF.

This clonotype was counted many times. V gene TRBV29-1 combines with J gene TRBJ1-4; D gene unclear. CDR1 and CDR2 from the germline V gene are SQVTM and ANQGSEA. The CDR3 has 14 amino acids. The germline V and J ends were trimmed by 1 base and 4 bases, with 10 bases remaining between them. Here the CDR3 reads CSVEGGSLNEKLFF. For the CDR3, the DNA is TGCAGCGTTGAAGGAGGGAGTCTTAATGAAAAACTGTTTTTT.

This clonotype has only a few counts. The chain joins TRBV7-9 to TRBJ1-2; a weak D match, TRBD1 (6 bases). From germline, CDR1 is SEHNR and CDR2 FQNEAQ (reference sequence). The CDR3 is 14 amino acids. The V and J ends lost 1 base and 6 bases respectively, with 12 bases between them. The CDR3 loop reads CASSLGGGLDGYTF. The CDR3 DNA follows: TGTGCCAGCAGCTTAGGAGGGGGATTGGATGGCTACACCTTC.

The chain joins TRBV6-5 to TRBJ1-5, with D perhaps matching TRBD1 (5 bases). Germline CDR1 and CDR2: MNHEY and SVGAGI. The V gene lost 8 bases and the J gene lost 11 bases, with 16 bases spanning the gap. The CDR3 runs 12 residues. CDR3 DNA sequence: TGTGCCAGCGTTGATGTGGGGGAGACCCAGCATTTT. Protein sequence: CASVDVGETQHF.

This clonotype occurred many times. The V gene is TRBV9, the J gene TRBJ2-7, with D possibly TRBD2 on 6 matching bases. Germline V CDR1 and CDR2: SGDLS, YYNGEE. V lost 5 bases and J 3 bases, leaving 15 bases between the germline ends. The CDR3 is 14 residues long. CDR3 protein: CASSTQSGFYEQYF. In nucleotides, the CDR3 is TGTGCCAGCAGTACCCAGAGCGGGTTCTACGAGCAGTACTTC.

V gene TRBV7-2 combines with J gene TRBJ2-5; TRBD1 is a possible D gene (6 bases). The end of the DNA aligns better with TRBJ2-1, so the J call may be wrong. CDR3 size: 12 residues. Germline V gene data show CDR1 as SGHTA and CDR2 as FQGNSA. The DNA for the CDR3 is TGTGCCAGCAGCTTAGGAGGGGGTAGGCAGTTCTTC. The encoded protein is CASSLGGGRQFF.

Remarks on this clonotype: A read error may explain this, as a much larger clone is one base away. The rearrangement joins TRBV7-2 to TRBJ2-7, with D possibly being TRBD1 (5 bases). The CDR3 totals 14 residues. Germline CDR1 SGHTA, CDR2 FQGNSA. Trimming pared 3 bases from V and 4 bases from J, leaving 13 bases between. CDR3 residues: CASSFSQVTYEQYF. The CDR3, as DNA: TGTGCCAGCAGCTTCTCACAGGTGACTTACGAGCAGTACTTC.

This clonotype was found many times. The gene calls are TRBV2 and TRBJ1-2; 8 nucleotides agree with TRBD1. The CDR3 loop spans 14 amino acids. The trim removed 6 bases at V and 6 bases at J, leaving 9 bases unmatched. Germline loops: CDR1 SNHLY, CDR2 FYNNEI. The CDR3 sequence: CASRLGSGGDGYTF. DNA of the CDR3: TGTGCCAGCAGGCTCGGCTCAGGGGGCGATGGCTACACCTTC.

This clonotype showed up just once. The chain links TRBV12-3 or TRBV12-4 to TRBJ1-2; no clear D gene. The CDR3 extends over 12 amino acids. V lost 4 bases to trimming and J lost 4 bases, with 7 bases between them. CDR3 in amino acids: CASSWGLYGYTF. As DNA, the CDR3 is TGTGCCAGCAGTTGGGGTCTCTATGGCTACACCTTC.

Comment on this clonotype: The conserved closing phenylalanine or tryptophan is absent in this CDR3, likely reflecting a read error. The chain has TRBV12-3 or TRBV12-4 and TRBJ2-2, with TRBD2 identical over 10 bases. The CDR3 sequence is 16 residues long. J was trimmed by 7 bases and V by 5 bases; bases with no gene match: 10. The CDR3 spells CASSPASGRSGGELFL. The CDR3 nucleotides read TGTGCCAGCAGTCCGGCTAGCGGGAGATCGGGCGGGGAGCTGTTTCTT.

This chain uses TRBV10-3 with TRBJ1-6; 8 nucleotides align to TRBD1. With 4 bases clipped from V and 10 bases from J, the junction kept 15 bases outside the gene matches. CDR1 and CDR2 from the germline V gene are ENHRY and SYGVKD. This CDR3 is built from 17 residues. The CDR3 is CAISAGTGRDGNSPLHF. CDR3 nucleotide sequence: TGTGCCATCAGTGCGGGGACAGGCAGGGATGGGAACTCACCCCTCCACTTT.

The CDR3 sequence is CASSLRRQETQHF. CDR3 DNA: TGTGCCAGCAGTTTGAGAAGGCAAGAGACCCAGCATTTT. The chain recombines TRBV27 with TRBJ1-5; D ambiguous. In germline, CDR1 is MNHEY, CDR2 SMNVEV (reference sequence). Trimming left V 3 bases short and J 11 bases short, with 14 bases between. This CDR3 comprises 13 residues.

This clonotype was recorded at least ten times. V usage is TRBV20-1 and J usage is TRBJ2-2; D call uncertain. Germline V gene data show CDR1 as DFQATT and CDR2 as SNEGSKA (reference sequence). The CDR3 is made up of 13 amino acids. Deletions cut 1 base from V and 5 bases from J, with 8 bases between. The CDR3 here is CSARGFGTGELFF. CDR3 DNA: TGCAGTGCTAGAGGGTTTGGGACCGGGGAGCTGTTTTTT.

The rearrangement joins TRBV29-1 to TRBJ2-5, with 12 positions matching TRBD2. CDR3 length equals 14 residues. Germline V CDR1 and CDR2: SQVTM, ANQGSEA. The V segment lost 2 bases and the J segment 4 bases; nucleotides outside the gene matches: 2. The CDR3 coding sequence is TGCAGCGTTGAACTAGCGGGAGGGCGAGAGACCCAGTACTTC. Amino acid sequence: CSVELAGGRETQYF.

This clonotype showed up many times. The chain has TRBV12-3 or TRBV12-4 and TRBJ1-5; D is ambiguous. Deletions cut 3 bases from V and 2 bases from J, with 8 bases between. This CDR3 is 14 amino acids long. As DNA, the CDR3 is TGTGCCAGCAGTTTGTGGGCTGGCAATCAGCCCCAGCATTTT. It translates to CASSLWAGNQPQHF.

The table lists this clonotype with many counts. V and J are TRBV4-1 and TRBJ1-5, with 7 nucleotides matching TRBD1. The V and J ends lost 4 bases and 2 bases, in that order; junction bases with no gene match: 5. Germline values: CDR1 MGHRA, CDR2 YSYEKL. The CDR3 runs to 15 residues. The CDR3: CASSRVGQRNQPQHF. CDR3 coding DNA: TGCGCCAGCAGCCGAGTGGGACAGCGCAATCAGCCCCAGCATTTT.

The CDR3 nucleotides read TGTGCCAGCAGTACCGAGGCAGGGTCCACTGAAGCTTTCTTT. Encoded protein: CASSTEAGSTEAFF. The rearrangement uses TRBV6-4 and TRBJ1-1, with TRBD1 as a possible D gene (5 bases). The germline CDR1 and CDR2 sequences are MRHNA and SNTAGT. Trimming left V 5 bases short and J 4 bases short, with 14 bases between. This CDR3 comprises 14 residues.